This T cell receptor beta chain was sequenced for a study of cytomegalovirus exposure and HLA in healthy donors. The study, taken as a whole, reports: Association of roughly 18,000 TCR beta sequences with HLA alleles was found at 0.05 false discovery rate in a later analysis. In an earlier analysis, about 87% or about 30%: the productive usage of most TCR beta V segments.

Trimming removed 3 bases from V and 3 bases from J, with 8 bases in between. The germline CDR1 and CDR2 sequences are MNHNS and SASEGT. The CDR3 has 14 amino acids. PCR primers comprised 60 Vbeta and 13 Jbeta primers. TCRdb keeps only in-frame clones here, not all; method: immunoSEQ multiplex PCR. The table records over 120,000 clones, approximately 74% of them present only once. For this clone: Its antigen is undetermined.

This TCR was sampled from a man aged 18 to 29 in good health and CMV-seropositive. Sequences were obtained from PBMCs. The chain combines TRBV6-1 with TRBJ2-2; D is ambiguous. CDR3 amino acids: CASSDGPYTGELFF. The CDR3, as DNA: TGTGCCAGCAGTGATGGCCCCTACACCGGGGAGCTGTTTTTT.